A selection of T cell receptor beta chains follows, all from one sample in a study of shared clonotypes between healthy human individuals. The protocol was immunoSEQ multiplex PCR, while the TCRdb copy is restricted to in-frame clones and leaves out a portion. The sample includes over 400,000 clones, 60% to 80% seen only once; the top ten take about 11%. The sequenced material came from PBMCs. All receptors come from a woman in her 40s in good health. Some clones in this sample may be carry-over from other donors' samples. The conserved cysteine and the conserved F or W are not part of the CDR3 here.

v_call cdr3_aa
TRBV5-1 ASSLVSTSGGGEQY
TRBV6-4 ASSFGGEADTQY
TRBV15 ATSRDNSQPQH
TRBV4-3 ASSQVTGNGEQY
TRBV2 ASRRGQGADEQY
TRBV4-2 ASSQDSSGYYEQY
TRBV5-4 ASSLATASSYEQY
TRBV4-2 ASSQGSTNTGELF
TRBV5-6 ASSKGGEETQY
TRBV7-8 ASSPRQKETQY
TRBV25-1 ASSVLGGGTDTQY
TRBV9 ASSPGGTGVYEQY
TRBV27 ASSLMTVAGANVLT
TRBV6-5 ASSRDSDPYEQY
TRBV5-1 ASSLEGRAYTDTQY
TRBV20-1 SAQGNTEAF
TRBV30 AWSVGTLNTEAF
TRBV27 ASSFRTGFDTGAF
TRBV5-6 ASRMKGRAGYGYT
TRBV25-1 ASSELVGGERNTIY
TRBV10-3 AISVEAVRYGYT
TRBV4-2 ASSPQGSGEKLF
TRBV10-3 AISEPRRLHNTGELF
TRBV6-5 ASGRGREQY
TRBV6-5 ASSLNGLLGETQY
TRBV4-2 ASSQAPGGSTDTQY
TRBV25-1 ASSAAGAWTEAF
TRBV11-3 ASSLDHRGGTQY
TRBV2 ASRAGTTNEKLF
TRBV7-2 ASSFPTGYSYEQY
TRBV5-6 ASSSSGYEQY
TRBV4-1 ASSQEAYFGGGTQETQY
TRBV4-2 ASSQDASQPQH
TRBV28 ATRRAIEQF
TRBV5-1 ASRDSGRANEQF
TRBV10-3 AISGGLALSYEQY
TRBV2 AQTVEINSPLH
TRBV4-1 ASSQGASDRGQETQY
TRBV7-3 ASSLSPGNYGYT
TRBV12-1 ASSHPDSESNYGYT
TRBV20-1 SVGGYEQY
TRBV9 ASSVHGDRVTEAF
TRBV19 ASGQGANNQPQH
TRBV7-2 ASSSLATGELF
TRBV7-6 ASSTGASYEQY
TRBV29-1 SVGHNNEQF
TRBV29-1 SQTSGRTDTQY
TRBV7-9 ASSFGGNTIY
TRBV28 ASSHWEGVKNIQY
TRBV7-7 ASSLLGLGNEQF
TRBV5-1 ASSLVVEDTQY
TRBV9 ASSVQGASDTQY
TRBV2 ASSFTGAYEQY
TRBV7-2 ASSLGLEPYEQY
TRBV6-5 ASSGGSGYPGQY
TRBV19 ASSLPAGGNNEQF
TRBV6-1 ASKSSSDPGNTIY
TRBV27 ASRPYPGTGNLGYT
TRBV15 ATSWSGAYEQY
TRBV5-1 ASSRGSAHTGELF